The 21 T cell receptor beta chains below were found in one sample sequenced in a study of cytomegalovirus exposure and HLA in healthy donors. Primers: 60 Vbeta forward and 13 Jbeta reverse. TCRdb's copy holds only in-frame clones and misses some; the assay was immunoSEQ multiplex PCR. The sample includes 140,000 to 150,000 clones, around 70% of them seen just once. Material for sequencing was PBMCs. The receptor source for this set is a man aged 35-49 years in good health and CMV-seronegative.

This clone was picked up a small number of times. The gene calls are TRBV5-1 and TRBJ2-5; 9 bases line up with TRBD1. J gave up 1 base and V 4 bases, and 5 bases lay outside the gene matches. Germline assignment: CDR1 SGHRS and CDR2 YFSETQ. CDR3 length: 15 residues. CDR3 region: CASSLDRGSQETQYF. The DNA of the CDR3 is TGCGCCAGCAGCCTGGACAGGGGTAGCCAAGAGACCCAGTACTTC.

This chain joins TRBV6-1 and TRBJ2-7; a weak D match, TRBD2 (5 bases). CDR3 length: 15 amino acids. V lost 3 bases and J 5 bases, leaving 17 bases between the germline ends. Per germline, CDR1 MNHNS and CDR2 SASEGT. CDR3: CASSDSYRRIDEQYF. CDR3 coding DNA: TGTGCCAGCAGTGACAGTTATAGGAGGATCGACGAGCAGTACTTC.

The J gene is TRBJ2-1, the V gene TRBV9, with 9 bases that match TRBD1. The V gene's germline CDR1 is SGDLS and CDR2 YYNGEE. With V trimmed by 4 bases and J by 5 bases, 7 bases remained unmatched. CDR3 length: 15 amino acids. The CDR3 DNA reads TGTGCCAGCAGCCCCGGGACAGGGTTCGACAATGAGCAGTTCTTC. Its translation is CASSPGTGFDNEQFF. Based on the CDR3 plus reference TRBV9 and TRBJ2-1, the full variable domain is DSGVTQTPKHLITATGQRVTLRCSPRSGDLSVYWYQQSLDQGLQFLIQYYNGEERAKGNILERFSAQQFPDLHSELNLSSLELGDSALYFCASSPGTGFDNEQFFGPGTRLTVL.

The chain employs TRBV28 and TRBJ1-5; 8 bases map to TRBD1. The V segment lost 7 bases and the J segment 3 bases; nucleotides outside the gene matches: 8. This CDR3 comprises 15 residues. The germline gives CDR1 MDHEN, CDR2 SYDVKM. The CDR3 bases are TGTGCCAGCAATTTTGGACAGGGTGTCAATCAGCCCCAGCATTTT. Its translation: CASNFGQGVNQPQHF.

CDR3 nucleotide sequence: TGTGCCAGCAGCACCCGGACTAGCGGGGGGTACAATGAGCAGTTCTTC. Amino acids: CASSTRTSGGYNEQFF. The chain uses TRBV7-2 and TRBJ2-1; TRBD2 matches at 14 bases. The CDR3 contains 16 residues. Germline values: CDR1 SGHTA, CDR2 FQGNSA. V shed 5 bases, J shed 4 bases, and the junction held 4 bases outside the gene matches.

For this clone: One end of the junction does not line up with germline, which may come from a read error. The chain recombines TRBV4-3 with TRBJ2-2; 8 positions match TRBD2. CDR3 length: 17 amino acids. Germline-derived CDR1 and CDR2 are LGHNA and YSLEER. The CDR3 loop reads CASSQVVSGTTTAELFF. CDR3 in DNA: TGCGCCAGCAGCCAAGTCGTTAGCGGGACAACCACCGCGGAGCTGTTTTTT.

CDR3 DNA: TGTGCCAGCAGCTTGGGCAGGGCTTCAGAGCAGTTCTTC. Protein: CASSLGRASEQFF. This chain connects TRBV5-6 to TRBJ2-1; D perhaps matches TRBD1 (5 bases). The CDR3 loop spans 13 amino acids. V lost 0 bases and J lost 10, with 11 bases in between. In germline, CDR1 is SGHDT, CDR2 YYEEEE.

The J gene is TRBJ2-1, the V gene TRBV9, with 10 bases identical to TRBD1. This CDR3 region has 16 residues. J was trimmed by 3 bases and V by 0 bases; bases with no gene match: 3. Per germline, CDR1 SGDLS and CDR2 YYNGEE. CDR3 amino acids: CASSVVGTGDYNEQFF. For the CDR3, the DNA is TGTGCCAGCAGCGTAGTTGGGACAGGGGACTACAATGAGCAGTTCTTC.

The CDR3 nucleotides are TGTGCCAGCAGCTTAGCGAGGACTAGCGGGCAACGGCGGTACTTC. It translates to CASSLARTSGQRRYF. The rearrangement links TRBV7-8 to TRBJ2-7, with 11 bases matching TRBD2. J lost 12 bases, V lost 0 bases, and 10 bases had no gene match. CDR1 is SGHVS, CDR2 FQNEAQ, per germline. The CDR3 is 15 amino acids.

This clone appeared a few times. The chain employs TRBV4-3 and TRBJ1-1, with D possibly being TRBD1 (5 bases). This CDR3 is built from 15 residues. The V gene's germline CDR1 is LGHNA and CDR2 YSLEER. Trimming pared 2 bases from V and 2 bases from J, leaving 12 bases between. The CDR3 nucleotides read TGCGCCAGCAGCCAAATCGGCCAGGGTAACACTGAAGCTTTCTTT. This encodes CASSQIGQGNTEAFF.

V gene TRBV9 combines with J gene TRBJ2-7; 9 nucleotides line up with TRBD1. Germline lookup yields CDR1 SGDLS and CDR2 YYNGEE. The CDR3 covers 16 residues. Germline trimming cut 3 bases from V and 4 bases from J; bases unmatched to any gene: 11. The CDR3 region has the DNA TGTGCCAGCAGCGGCTCTTTGGGACAGGGATCTTACGAGCAGTACTTC. It translates to CASSGSLGQGSYEQYF.

This clone has more than one count but fewer than ten. The germline gene is not matched at one end of the junction; a read error may be the cause. This chain links TRBV7-9 with TRBJ2-7; TRBD1 might be the D (6 bases). The CDR3 has 17 residues. Germline V gene data show CDR1 as SEHNR and CDR2 as FQNEAQ (reference sequence). The CDR3 DNA reads TGTTCCAGCAGCTTAGTACTGTCTCAGGGGCCCTGGTACGAGCAGTACTTC. Protein product: CSSSLVLSQGPWYEQYF.

The chain employs TRBV18 and TRBJ2-7, with 7 bases aligning to TRBD1. Losses at the gene ends were 3 bases for V and 3 bases for J; bases not matched to a gene: 2. This CDR3 is built from 13 residues. CDR1 and CDR2 (germline): KGHSH, LQKENI. This CDR3 reads CASSPGQIYEQYF. The CDR3 DNA is TGTGCCAGCTCACCGGGACAGATCTACGAGCAGTACTTC.

The genes are TRBV7-9 and TRBJ2-6; 11 bases map to TRBD2. V lost 5 bases to trimming and J lost 3 bases; unmatched junction nucleotides: 6. The CDR3 has 17 residues. Germline CDR1 reads SEHNR; CDR2 reads FQNEAQ (reference sequence). The CDR3, as DNA: TGTGCCAGCAGCGTTAGCGGGGGGGCCCGTGGGGCCAACGTCCTGACTTTC. Protein sequence: CASSVSGGARGANVLTF.

The rearrangement joins TRBV2 to TRBJ2-7; D may be TRBD2 (6 bases). This CDR3 is 12 amino acids long. Trimming took 6 bases from V and 6 from J, leaving 12 bases between them. Germline V lookup: CDR1 SNHLY, CDR2 FYNNEI. As DNA, the CDR3 is TGTGCCAGCAGGACGGGAGCAAGCGAGCAGTACTTC. Its translation: CASRTGASEQYF.

V and J are TRBV25-1 and TRBJ1-1; D might be TRBD1 (6 bases). The V gene's germline CDR1 is MGHDK and CDR2 SYGVNS. Trimming took off 4 bases at V and 1 base at J, with 10 bases between the two ends. The CDR3 loop spans 14 amino acids. The CDR3: CASSGQVPNTEAFF. The CDR3 bases are TGTGCCAGCAGTGGACAGGTGCCGAACACTGAAGCTTTCTTT.

The V and J genes are TRBV29-1 and TRBJ2-2; 8 positions agree with TRBD1. The CDR3 is made up of 13 amino acids. The germline gives CDR1 SQVTM, CDR2 ANQGSEA. CDR3 protein: CAGTGSNTGELFF. The CDR3 DNA reads TGCGCAGGGACAGGTTCGAACACCGGGGAGCTGTTTTTT.

The chain is built from TRBV5-1 and TRBJ1-4; 9 nucleotides align to TRBD1. CDR1 SGHRS and CDR2 YFSETQ come from the germline V gene. There are 15 residues in the CDR3. V lost 0 bases and J lost 7; bases outside the gene matches: 4. The CDR3 is CASSLAGTGSEKLFF. CDR3 coding DNA: TGCGCCAGCAGCTTGGCCGGGACAGGGAGTGAAAAACTGTTTTTT.

This rearrangement joins TRBV9 to TRBJ1-2; weak D call: TRBD1 (5 bases). This CDR3 region has 12 residues. Trimming removed 7 bases from V and 8 bases from J, with 15 bases in between. Per germline, CDR1 SGDLS and CDR2 YYNGEE. The CDR3 loop reads CASDSLRRGYTF. The CDR3 DNA is TGTGCCAGCGACAGCCTCCGTCGCGGCTACACCTTC.

There are a few counts of this clone. V gene TRBV5-5 combines with J gene TRBJ2-3, with D perhaps matching TRBD2 (5 bases). Germline V gene lookup returns CDR1 SGHKS and CDR2 YYEKEE (reference sequence). The CDR3 loop spans 13 amino acids. The V end lost 3 bases, the J end lost 6 bases, and 11 bases lay between the germline ends. The CDR3 region is CASSWYPGDTQYF. As DNA, the CDR3 is TGTGCCAGCAGCTGGTACCCGGGGGATACGCAGTATTTT.

This CDR3 reads CAWSLTGLSETQYF. The CDR3 region has the DNA TGTGCCTGGAGTCTGACAGGGCTAAGCGAGACCCAGTACTTC. The genes are TRBV30 and TRBJ2-5, with 7 nucleotides matching TRBD1. This CDR3 has 14 amino acids. Germline values: CDR1 GTSNPN, CDR2 SVGIG (reference sequence). Trimming removed 2 bases from V and 5 bases from J; junction bases left unmatched: 8.